What follows describes a single TCR beta chain. The antigen is undetermined. The source material, RNA transcripts, was used to amplify TCR beta CDR3 regions. The study used the HTBI primer set for a first-round RT-PCR of the TCR CDR3. Each CDR3 protein gets one entry after TCRdb re-called the multiplex PCR reads with MiXCR. The sample consists of roughly 600,000 distinct CDR3 sequences, approximately 14% of them appearing once. The source of the PBMCs was 10 ml of fresh peripheral blood. This sample is drawn from a study of T cells in Graves' hyperthyroidism and ophthalmopathy. Study information: The initial diagnosis was the point when peripheral blood was collected, ahead of any treatment. The study, taken as a whole, reports: It was a median roughly 6.5 months before onset that the model predicted ophthalmopathy.

With 10 bases removed from V and 6 bases from J, the gap between germline ends came to 28 bases. Germline V gives CDR1 ENHRY, CDR2 SYGVKD. CDR3 size: 17 residues. The chain employs TRBV10-3 and TRBJ2-1, with D possibly called TRBD1 or TRBD2 (8 bases each). The specimen sequenced was blood. The receptor comes from a woman aged 50 to 60 with Graves' ophthalmopathy. CDR3 protein: CATSSRGGSGQGNEQFF. CDR3 coding DNA: TGTGCCACCTCGTCCCGGGGGGGTTCCGGACAGGGCAATGAGCAGTTCTTC.